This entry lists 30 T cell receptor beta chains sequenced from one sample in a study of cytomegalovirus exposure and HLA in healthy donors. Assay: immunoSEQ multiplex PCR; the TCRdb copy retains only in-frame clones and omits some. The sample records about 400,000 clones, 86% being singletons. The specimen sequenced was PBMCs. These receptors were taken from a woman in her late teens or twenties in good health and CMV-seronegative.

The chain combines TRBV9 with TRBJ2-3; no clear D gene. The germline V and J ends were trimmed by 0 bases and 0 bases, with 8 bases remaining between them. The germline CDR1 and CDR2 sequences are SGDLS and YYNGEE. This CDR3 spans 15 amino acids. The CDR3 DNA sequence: TGTGCCAGCAGCGTAGGGCAGACTAGCACAGATACGCAGTATTTT. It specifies CASSVGQTSTDTQYF.

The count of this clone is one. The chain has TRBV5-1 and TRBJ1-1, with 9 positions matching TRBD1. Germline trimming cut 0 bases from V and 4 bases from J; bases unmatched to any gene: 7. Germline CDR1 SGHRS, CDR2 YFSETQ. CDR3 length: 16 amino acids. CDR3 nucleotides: TGCGCCAGCAGCTTGGCGGGACAGGGTGGTCGCACTGAAGCTTTCTTT. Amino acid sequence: CASSLAGQGGRTEAFF.

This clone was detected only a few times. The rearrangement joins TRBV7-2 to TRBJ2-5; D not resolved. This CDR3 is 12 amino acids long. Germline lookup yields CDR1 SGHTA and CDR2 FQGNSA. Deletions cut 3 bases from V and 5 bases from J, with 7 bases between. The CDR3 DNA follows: TGTGCCAGCAGCTTCTCCCGGGAGACCCAGTACTTC. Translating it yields CASSFSRETQYF.

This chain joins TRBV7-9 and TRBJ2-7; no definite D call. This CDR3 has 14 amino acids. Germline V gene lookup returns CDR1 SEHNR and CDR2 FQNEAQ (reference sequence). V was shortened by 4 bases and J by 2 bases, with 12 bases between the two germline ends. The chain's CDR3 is CASSSRQVTYEQYF. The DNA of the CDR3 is TGTGCCAGCAGCTCAAGGCAGGTAACCTACGAGCAGTACTTC.

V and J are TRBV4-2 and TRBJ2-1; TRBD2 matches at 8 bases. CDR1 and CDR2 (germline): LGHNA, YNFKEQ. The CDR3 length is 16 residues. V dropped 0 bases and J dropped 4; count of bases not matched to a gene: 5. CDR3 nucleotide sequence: TGTGCCAGCAGCCAAGATACGGGGGGGGGTTACAATGAGCAGTTCTTC. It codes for CASSQDTGGGYNEQFF.

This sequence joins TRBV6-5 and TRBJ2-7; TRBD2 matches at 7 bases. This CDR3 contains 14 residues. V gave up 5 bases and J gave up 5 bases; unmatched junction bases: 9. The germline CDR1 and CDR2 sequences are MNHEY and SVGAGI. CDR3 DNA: TGTGCCAGCAGTCTGAGGGAGGGCCCCCACGAGCAGTACTTC. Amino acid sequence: CASSLREGPHEQYF.

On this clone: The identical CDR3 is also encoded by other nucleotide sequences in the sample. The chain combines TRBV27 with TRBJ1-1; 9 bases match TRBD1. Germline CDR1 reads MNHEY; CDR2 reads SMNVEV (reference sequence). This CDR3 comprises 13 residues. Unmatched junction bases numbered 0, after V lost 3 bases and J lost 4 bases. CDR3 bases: TGTGCCAGCAGTTTGGACAGGGGCACTGAAGCTTTCTTT. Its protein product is CASSLDRGTEAFF.

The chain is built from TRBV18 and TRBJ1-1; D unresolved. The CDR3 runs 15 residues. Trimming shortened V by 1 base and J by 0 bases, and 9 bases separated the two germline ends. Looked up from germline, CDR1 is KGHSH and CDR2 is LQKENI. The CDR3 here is CASSPQQQMNTEAFF. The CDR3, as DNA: TGTGCCAGCTCACCACAACAGCAGATGAACACTGAAGCTTTCTTT.

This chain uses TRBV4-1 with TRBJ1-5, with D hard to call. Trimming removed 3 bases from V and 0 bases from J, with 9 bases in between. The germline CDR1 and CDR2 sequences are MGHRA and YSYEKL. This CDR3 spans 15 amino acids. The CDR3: CASSHEQYSNQPQHF. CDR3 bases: TGCGCCAGCAGCCATGAACAGTATAGCAATCAGCCCCAGCATTTT.

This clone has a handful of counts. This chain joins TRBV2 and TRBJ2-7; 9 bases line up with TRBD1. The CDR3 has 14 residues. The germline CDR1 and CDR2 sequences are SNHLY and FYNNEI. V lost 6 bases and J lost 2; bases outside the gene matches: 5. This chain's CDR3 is CASRLTGGTYEQYF. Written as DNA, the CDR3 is TGTGCCAGCAGGCTGACAGGGGGAACCTACGAGCAGTACTTC. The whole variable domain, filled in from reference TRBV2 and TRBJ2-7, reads EPEVTQTPSHQVTQMGQEVILRCVPISNHLYFYWYRQILGQKVEFLVSFYNNEISEKSEIFDDQFSVERPDGSNFTLKIRSTKLEDSAMYFCASRLTGGTYEQYFGPGTRLTVT.

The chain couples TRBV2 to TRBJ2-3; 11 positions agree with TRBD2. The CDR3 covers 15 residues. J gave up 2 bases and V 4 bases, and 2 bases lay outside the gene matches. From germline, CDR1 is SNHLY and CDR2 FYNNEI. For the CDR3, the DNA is TGTGCCAGCAGTGGGGGACTAGCGGCCACAGATACGCAGTATTTT. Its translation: CASSGGLAATDTQYF.

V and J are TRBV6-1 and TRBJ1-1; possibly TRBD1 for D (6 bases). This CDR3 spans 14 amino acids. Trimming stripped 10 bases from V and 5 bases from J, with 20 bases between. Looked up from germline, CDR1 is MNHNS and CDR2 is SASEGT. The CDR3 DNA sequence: TGTGCCAACGCCAGGGGAGTCGAGGTGACTGAAGCTTTCTTT. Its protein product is CANARGVEVTEAFF.

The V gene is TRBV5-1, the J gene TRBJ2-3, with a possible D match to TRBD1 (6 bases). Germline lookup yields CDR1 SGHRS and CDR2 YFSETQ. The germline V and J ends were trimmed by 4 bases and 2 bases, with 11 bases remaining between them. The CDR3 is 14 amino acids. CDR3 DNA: TGCGCCAGCAGCCAAGGACAGACCACAGATACGCAGTATTTT. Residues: CASSQGQTTDTQYF.

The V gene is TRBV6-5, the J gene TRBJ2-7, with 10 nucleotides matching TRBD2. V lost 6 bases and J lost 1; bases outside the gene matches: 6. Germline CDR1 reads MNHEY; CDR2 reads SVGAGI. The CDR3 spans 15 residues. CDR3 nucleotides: TGTGCCAGCAGCCATTCACTAGCGGGGTCCTACGAGCAGTACTTC. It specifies CASSHSLAGSYEQYF.

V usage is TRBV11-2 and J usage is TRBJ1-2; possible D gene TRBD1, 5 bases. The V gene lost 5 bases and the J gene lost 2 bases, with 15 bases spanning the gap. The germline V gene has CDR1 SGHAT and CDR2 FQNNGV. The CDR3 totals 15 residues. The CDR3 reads CASSRWGEGNYGYTF. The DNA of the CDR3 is TGTGCCAGCAGCCGATGGGGGGAGGGGAACTATGGCTACACCTTC. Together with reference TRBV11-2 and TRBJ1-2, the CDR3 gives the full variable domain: EAGVAQSPRYKIIEKRQSVAFWCNPISGHATLYWYQQILGQGPKLLIQFQNNGVVDDSQLPKDRFSAERLKGVDSTLKIQPAKLEDSAVYLCASSRWGEGNYGYTFGSGTRLTVV.

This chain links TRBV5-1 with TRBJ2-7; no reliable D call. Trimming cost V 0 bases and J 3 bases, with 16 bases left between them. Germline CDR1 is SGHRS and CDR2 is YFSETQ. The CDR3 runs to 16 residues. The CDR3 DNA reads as TGCGCCAGCAGCTTGGGTTTAGCCGCCGGAATCTACGAGCAGTACTTC. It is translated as CASSLGLAAGIYEQYF. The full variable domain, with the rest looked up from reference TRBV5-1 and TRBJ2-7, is KAGVTQTPRYLIKTRGQQVTLSCSPISGHRSVSWYQQTPGQGLQFLFEYFSETQRNKGNFPGRFSGRQFSNSRSEMNVSTLELGDSALYLCASSLGLAAGIYEQYFGPGTRLTVT.

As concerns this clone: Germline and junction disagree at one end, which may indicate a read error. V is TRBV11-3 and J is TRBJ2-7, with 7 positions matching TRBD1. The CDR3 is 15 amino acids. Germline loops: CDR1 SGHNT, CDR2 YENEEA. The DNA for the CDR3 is TGCCTGCTAGTAGGGGGACAGATCCCCCCCTACGAGCAGTACTTC. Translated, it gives CLLVGGQIPPYEQYF.

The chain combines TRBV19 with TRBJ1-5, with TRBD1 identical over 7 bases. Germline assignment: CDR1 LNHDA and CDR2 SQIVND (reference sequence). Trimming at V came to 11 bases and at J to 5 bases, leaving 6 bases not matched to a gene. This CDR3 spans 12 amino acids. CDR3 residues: CAGQTGDQPQHF. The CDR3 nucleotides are TGTGCCGGACAAACAGGGGATCAGCCCCAGCATTTT.

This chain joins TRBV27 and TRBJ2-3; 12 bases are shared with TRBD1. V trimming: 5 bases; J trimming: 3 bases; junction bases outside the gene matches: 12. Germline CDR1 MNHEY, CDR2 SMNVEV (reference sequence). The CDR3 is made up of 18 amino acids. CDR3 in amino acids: CASSLYTGQGALTDTQYF. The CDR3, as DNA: TGTGCCAGCAGTCTATATACGGGACAGGGGGCTCTAACAGATACGCAGTATTTT.

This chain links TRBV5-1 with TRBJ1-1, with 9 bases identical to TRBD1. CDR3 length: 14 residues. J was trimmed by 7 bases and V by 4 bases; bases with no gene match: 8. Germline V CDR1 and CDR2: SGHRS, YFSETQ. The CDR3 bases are TGCGCCAGCAGCCACGGACAGGGGCGAGGTGAAGCTTTCTTT. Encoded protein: CASSHGQGRGEAFF.

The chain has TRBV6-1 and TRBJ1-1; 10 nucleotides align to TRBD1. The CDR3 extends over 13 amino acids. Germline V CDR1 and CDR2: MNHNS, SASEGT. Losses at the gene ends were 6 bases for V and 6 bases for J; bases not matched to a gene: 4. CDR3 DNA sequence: TGTGCCAGCAGGGGACAGGGGACTTCTGAAGCTTTCTTT. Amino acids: CASRGQGTSEAFF.

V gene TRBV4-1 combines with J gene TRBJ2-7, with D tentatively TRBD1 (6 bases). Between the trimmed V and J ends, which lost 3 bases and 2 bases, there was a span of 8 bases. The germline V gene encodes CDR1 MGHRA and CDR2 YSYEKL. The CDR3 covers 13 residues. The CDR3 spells CASSQNRAYEQYF. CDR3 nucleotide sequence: TGCGCCAGCAGCCAGAACAGGGCCTACGAGCAGTACTTC.

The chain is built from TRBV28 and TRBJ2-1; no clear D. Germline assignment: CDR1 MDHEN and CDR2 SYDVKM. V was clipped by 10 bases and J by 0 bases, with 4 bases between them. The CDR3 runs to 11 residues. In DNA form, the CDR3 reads TGTGCCACCAACTCCTACAATGAGCAGTTCTTC. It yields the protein CATNSYNEQFF.

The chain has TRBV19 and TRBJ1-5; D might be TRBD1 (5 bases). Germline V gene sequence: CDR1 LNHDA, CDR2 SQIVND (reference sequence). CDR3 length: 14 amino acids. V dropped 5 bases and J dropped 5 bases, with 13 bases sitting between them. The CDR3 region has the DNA TGTGCCAGTAGTTTCCCAGGGCCCGATCAGCCCCAGCATTTT. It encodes CASSFPGPDQPQHF.

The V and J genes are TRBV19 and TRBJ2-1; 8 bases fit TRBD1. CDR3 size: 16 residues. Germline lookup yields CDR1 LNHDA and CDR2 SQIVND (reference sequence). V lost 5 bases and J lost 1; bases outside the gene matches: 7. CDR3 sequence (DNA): TGTGCCAGTAGTCTAGGGACAGGCAGGTCCTACAATGAGCAGTTCTTC. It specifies CASSLGTGRSYNEQFF.

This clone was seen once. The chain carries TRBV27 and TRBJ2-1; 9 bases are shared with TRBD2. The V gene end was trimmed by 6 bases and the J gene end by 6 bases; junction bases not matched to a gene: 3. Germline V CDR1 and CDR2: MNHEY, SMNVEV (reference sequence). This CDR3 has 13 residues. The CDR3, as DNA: TGTGCCAGCAGGCTGACTAGCGGCAATGAGCAGTTCTTC. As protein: CASRLTSGNEQFF.

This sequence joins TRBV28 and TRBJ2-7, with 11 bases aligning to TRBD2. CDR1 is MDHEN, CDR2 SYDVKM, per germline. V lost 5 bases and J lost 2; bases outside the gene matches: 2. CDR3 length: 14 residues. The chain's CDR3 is CASSVAGGTYEQYF. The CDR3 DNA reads TGTGCCAGCAGTGTAGCGGGGGGGACCTACGAGCAGTACTTC.

CDR3 in DNA: TGTGCCAGCAGCGTAGGACTAGTCGATGAGCAGTTCTTC. It is translated as CASSVGLVDEQFF. The rearrangement uses TRBV9 and TRBJ2-1; tentative D call: TRBD2 (6 bases). Germline V gives CDR1 SGDLS, CDR2 YYNGEE. This CDR3 region has 13 residues. Trimming took 0 bases from V and 8 from J, leaving 9 bases between them.

The CDR3 is CASRGQGAQYNEQFF. The CDR3 DNA follows: TGTGCCAGCAGGGGCCAGGGGGCTCAATACAATGAGCAGTTCTTC. V is TRBV6-5 and J is TRBJ2-1; 8 nucleotides agree with TRBD1. After removal of 6 bases from V and 4 bases from J, the junction contained 8 bases not matched to a gene. The CDR3 loop spans 15 amino acids. The germline V gene has CDR1 MNHEY and CDR2 SVGAGI.

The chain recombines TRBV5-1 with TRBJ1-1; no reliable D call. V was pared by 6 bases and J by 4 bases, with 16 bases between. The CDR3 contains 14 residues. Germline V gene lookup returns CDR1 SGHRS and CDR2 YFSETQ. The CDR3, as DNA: TGCGCCAGCAATGTGGGTAATCGGGGCACTGAAGCTTTCTTT. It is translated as CASNVGNRGTEAFF.